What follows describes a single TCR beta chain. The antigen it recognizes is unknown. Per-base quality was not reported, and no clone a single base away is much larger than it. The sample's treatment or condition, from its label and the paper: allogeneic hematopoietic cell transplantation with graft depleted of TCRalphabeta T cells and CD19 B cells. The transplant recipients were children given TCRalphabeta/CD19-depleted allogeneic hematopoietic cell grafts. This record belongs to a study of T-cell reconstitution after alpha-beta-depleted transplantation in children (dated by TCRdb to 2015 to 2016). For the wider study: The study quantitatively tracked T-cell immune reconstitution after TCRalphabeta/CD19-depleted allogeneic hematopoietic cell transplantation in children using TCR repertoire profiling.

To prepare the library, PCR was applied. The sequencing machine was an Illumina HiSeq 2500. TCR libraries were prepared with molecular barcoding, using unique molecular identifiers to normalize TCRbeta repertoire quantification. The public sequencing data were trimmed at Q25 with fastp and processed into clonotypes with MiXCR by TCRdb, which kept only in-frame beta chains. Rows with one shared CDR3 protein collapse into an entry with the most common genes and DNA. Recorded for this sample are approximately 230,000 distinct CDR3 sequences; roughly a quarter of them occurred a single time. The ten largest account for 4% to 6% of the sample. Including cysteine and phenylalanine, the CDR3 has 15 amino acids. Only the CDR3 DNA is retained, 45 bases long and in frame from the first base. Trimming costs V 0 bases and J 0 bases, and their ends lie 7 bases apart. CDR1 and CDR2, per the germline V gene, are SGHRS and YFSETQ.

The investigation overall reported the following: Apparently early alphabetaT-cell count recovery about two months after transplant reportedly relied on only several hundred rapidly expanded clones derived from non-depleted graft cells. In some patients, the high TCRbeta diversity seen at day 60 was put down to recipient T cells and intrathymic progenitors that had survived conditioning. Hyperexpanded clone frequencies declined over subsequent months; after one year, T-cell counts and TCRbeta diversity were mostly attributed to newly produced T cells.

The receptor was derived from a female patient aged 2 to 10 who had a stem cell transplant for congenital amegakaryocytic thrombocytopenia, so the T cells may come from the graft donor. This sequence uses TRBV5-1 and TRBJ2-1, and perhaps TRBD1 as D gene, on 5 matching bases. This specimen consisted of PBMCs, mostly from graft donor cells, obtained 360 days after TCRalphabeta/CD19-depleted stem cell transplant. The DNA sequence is TGCGCCAGCAGCTTGGAGGGGCCCTCCTACAATGAGCAGTTCTTC. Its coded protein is CASSLEGPSYNEQFF.